The clone carrying this TCR beta chain was seen a few times. This sample was included in a study of lymphopenia after photon versus proton radiotherapy. Produced via immunoSEQ multiplex PCR; TCRdb's table is partial and in-frame only. The sample consists of approximately 7,000 clones, approximately 89% of them appearing once. Germline CDR1 reads SEHNR; CDR2 reads FQNEAQ (reference sequence). This CDR3 spans 14 amino acids. V gave up 5 bases and J gave up 4 bases, with 11 bases separating them. The V gene is TRBV7-9, the J gene TRBJ2-2; no definite D call. The specimen was peripheral blood, collected from a patient treated with photon-based radiotherapy. This clonotype originated in a man between 60 and 75 years old with cholangiocarcinoma. The CDR3, as DNA: TGTGCCAGCAGCCCGGACCCGTTCACCGGGGAGCTGTTTTTT. Protein sequence: CASSPDPFTGELFF.